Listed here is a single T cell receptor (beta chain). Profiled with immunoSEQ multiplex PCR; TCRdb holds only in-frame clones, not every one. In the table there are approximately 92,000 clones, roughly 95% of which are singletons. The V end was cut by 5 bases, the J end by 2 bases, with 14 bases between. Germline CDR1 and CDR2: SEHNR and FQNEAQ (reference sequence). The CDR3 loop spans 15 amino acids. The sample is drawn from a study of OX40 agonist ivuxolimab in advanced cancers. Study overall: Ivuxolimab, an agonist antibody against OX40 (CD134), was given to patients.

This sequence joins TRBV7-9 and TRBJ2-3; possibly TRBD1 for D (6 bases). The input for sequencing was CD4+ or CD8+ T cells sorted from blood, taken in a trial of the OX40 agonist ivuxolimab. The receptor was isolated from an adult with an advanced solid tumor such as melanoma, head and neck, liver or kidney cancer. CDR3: CASSPRDNDTDTQYF. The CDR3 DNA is TGTGCCAGCAGCCCAAGGGACAATGACACAGATACGCAGTATTTT.